One T cell receptor beta chain is described in this entry. TCRdb reanalyzed the PCR reads via MiXCR. The sample carries about 30,000 clones, around 25% recorded once. The data were taken from a study of metastatic and nonmetastatic thyroid tumors. All patients reached thyroid surgery having received no treatment beforehand. This sequence originates from a female donor with papillary thyroid cancer or a benign thyroid nodule (not recorded which). Some clones in this sample may be carry-over from other donors' samples. Sequencing was performed on blood.

The CDR3 loop is CASSPSGVDGANVLTF. DNA for the CDR3: TGTGCCAGCAGTCCCTCAGGGGTAGATGGGGCCAACGTCCTGACTTTC. This rearrangement joins TRBV6-4 to TRBJ2-6; D perhaps matches TRBD1 (6 bases). The CDR3 is 16 residues long. V was cut by 5 bases and J by 3 bases, with 14 bases left in between. The germline gives CDR1 MRHNA, CDR2 SNTAGT.